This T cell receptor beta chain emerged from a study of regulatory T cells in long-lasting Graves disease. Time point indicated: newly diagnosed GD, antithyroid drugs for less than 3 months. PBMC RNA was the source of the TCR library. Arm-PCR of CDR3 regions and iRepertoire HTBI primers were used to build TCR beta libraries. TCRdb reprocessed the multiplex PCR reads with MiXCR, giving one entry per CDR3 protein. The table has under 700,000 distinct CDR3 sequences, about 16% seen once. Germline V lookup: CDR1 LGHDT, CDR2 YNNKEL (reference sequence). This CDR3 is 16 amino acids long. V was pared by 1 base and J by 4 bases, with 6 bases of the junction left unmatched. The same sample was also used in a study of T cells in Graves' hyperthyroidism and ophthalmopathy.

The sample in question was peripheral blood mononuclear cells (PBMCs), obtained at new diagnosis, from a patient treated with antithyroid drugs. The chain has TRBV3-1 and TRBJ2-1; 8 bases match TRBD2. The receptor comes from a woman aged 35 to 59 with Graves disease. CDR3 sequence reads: CASSQGFSGAYNEQFF. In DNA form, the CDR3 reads TGTGCCAGCAGCCAAGGGTTTAGCGGGGCATACAATGAGCAGTTCTTC.